This TCR beta chain was profiled in a study of cytomegalovirus exposure and HLA in healthy donors. The CDR3 is made up of 13 amino acids. Germline assignment: CDR1 SEHNR and CDR2 FQNEAQ (reference sequence). Trimming left V 5 bases short and J 3 bases short, with 9 bases between. The study ran its PCR with 60 Vbeta and 13 Jbeta primers. TCRdb's copy holds only in-frame clones and misses some; the assay was immunoSEQ multiplex PCR. There are over 50,000 clones in the sample, with approximately 9% held by the top ten. The V call is TRBV7-9, the J call TRBJ2-3, with D uncertain. Sequenced sample: PBMCs. This TCR derives from a man between 50 and 59 years old in good health and CMV-seropositive. The CDR3 spells CASSPKETDTQYF. As DNA, the CDR3 is TGTGCCAGCAGCCCGAAGGAGACAGATACGCAGTATTTT. Combining the CDR3 with reference TRBV7-9 and TRBJ2-3 gives the whole variable domain DTGVSQNPRHKITKRGQNVTFRCDPISEHNRLYWYRQTLGQGPEFLTYFQNEAQLEKSRLLSDRFSAERPKGSFSTLEIQRTEQGDSAMYLCASSPKETDTQYFGPGTRLTVL.